This T cell receptor (beta chain) was captured in a study of post-analysis software for immune sequencing data. cDNA libraries for TCR beta contained unique molecular identifiers. TCRdb processed the PCR reads anew with MiXCR; each CDR3 protein has one entry. The sample yields 750,000 to 900,000 distinct CDR3 sequences, more than 45% seen once. Notes on this clonotype: Its target is not known.

Overall study findings and caveats: Significantly lower normalized Chao1 diversity was found in patients with multiple sclerosis relative to controls.

What was sequenced was blood. The sequence was obtained from a girl aged 10 to 17 with multiple sclerosis.

CDR3 loop: CSARDLQHNEQFF. CDR3 in DNA: TGCAGTGCTAGAGATCTACAGCACAATGAGCAGTTCTTC. The chain joins TRBV20-1 to TRBJ2-1; D ambiguous. CDR1 DFQATT and CDR2 SNEGSKA come from the germline V gene (reference sequence). The CDR3 has 13 residues. The germline V and J ends were trimmed by 0 bases and 5 bases, with 8 bases remaining between them.